This entry describes one TCR beta chain. Its cognate antigen is unknown. Generated by immunoSEQ multiplex PCR, the TCRdb table keeps only in-frame clones and is missing some. The sample consists of some 30,000 clones, more than 85% of them appearing once. The data are from a study of OX40 agonist ivuxolimab in advanced cancers. Study conclusions and caveats: Clones of CD4+ and CD8+ blood T cells grew by week 6 at doses of 0.1 to 3.0 mg/kg.

The CDR3 covers 14 residues. The V gene lost 1 base and the J gene lost 6 bases, with 13 bases spanning the gap. The germline CDR1 and CDR2 sequences are SGHNT and YYREEE (reference sequence). The sequenced sample was CD4+ or CD8+ T cells sorted from blood, obtained in a trial of the OX40 agonist ivuxolimab. This TCR derives from an adult with an advanced solid tumor such as melanoma, head and neck, liver or kidney cancer. The chain recombines TRBV5-4 with TRBJ1-1; the D gene is possibly TRBD1 (5 bases). The CDR3 reads CASSLIPTEAEAFF. In DNA, the CDR3 is TGTGCCAGCAGCTTGATCCCGACAGAGGCTGAAGCTTTCTTT.